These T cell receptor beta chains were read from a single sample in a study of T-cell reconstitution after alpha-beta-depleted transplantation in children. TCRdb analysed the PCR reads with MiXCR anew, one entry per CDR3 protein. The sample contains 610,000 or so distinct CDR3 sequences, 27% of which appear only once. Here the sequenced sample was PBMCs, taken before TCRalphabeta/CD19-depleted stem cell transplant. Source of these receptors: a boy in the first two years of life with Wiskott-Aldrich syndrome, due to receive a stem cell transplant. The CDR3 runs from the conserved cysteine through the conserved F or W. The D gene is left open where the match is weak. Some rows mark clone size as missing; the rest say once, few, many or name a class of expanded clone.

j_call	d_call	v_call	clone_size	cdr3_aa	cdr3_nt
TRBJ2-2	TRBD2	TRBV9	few	CASSPIPGLAGAGELFF	TGTGCCAGCAGCCCTATCCCGGGACTAGCGGGAGCCGGGGAGCTGTTTTTT
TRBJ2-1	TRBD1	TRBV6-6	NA	CASNRQGDEQFF	TGTGCCAGCAACCGACAGGGGGATGAGCAGTTCTTC
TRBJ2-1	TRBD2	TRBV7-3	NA	CASSLRSGSDNEQFF	TGTGCCAGCAGCCTACGTAGCGGGAGCGACAATGAGCAGTTCTTC
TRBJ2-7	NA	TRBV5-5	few	CASSTSTASTYEQYF	TGTGCCAGCAGCACCTCGACAGCCAGTACCTACGAGCAGTACTTC
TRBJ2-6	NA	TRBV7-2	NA	CASSLLDMGSGANVLTF	TGTGCCAGCAGCTTACTGGACATGGGCTCTGGGGCCAACGTCCTGACTTTC
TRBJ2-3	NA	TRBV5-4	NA	CASSFIKRAQSTDTQYF	TGTGCCAGCAGCTTCATAAAGCGGGCCCAGAGCACAGATACGCAGTATTTT
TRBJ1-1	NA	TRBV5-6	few	CASSNILQDTRTEAFF	TGTGCCAGCAGCAATATATTACAGGATACGAGGACTGAAGCTTTCTTT
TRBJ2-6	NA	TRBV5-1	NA	CASSLLGLLGGANVLTF	TGCGCCAGCTCTCTGCTGGGTTTACTAGGTGGGGCCAACGTCCTGACTTTC
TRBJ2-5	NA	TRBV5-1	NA	CASSLRRDQETQYF	TGCGCCAGCAGCTTGCGTAGGGACCAAGAGACCCAGTACTTC
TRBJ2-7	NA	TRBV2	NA	CASSVPGAVSYEQYF	TGTGCCAGCAGTGTACCAGGGGCGGTTTCCTACGAGCAGTACTTC
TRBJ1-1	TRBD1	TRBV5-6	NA	CASSQGGSGTEAFF	TGTGCCAGCAGCCAGGGGGGATCGGGGACCGAAGCTTTCTTT
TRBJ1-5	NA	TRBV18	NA	CASSPARHQPQHF	TGTGCCAGCTCCCCTGCCCGGCACCAGCCCCAGCATTTT
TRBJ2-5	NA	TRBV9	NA	CASSPLGGKETQYF	TGTGCCAGCAGCCCTCTAGGGGGTAAAGAGACCCAGTACTTC
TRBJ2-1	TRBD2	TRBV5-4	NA	CASSLESSGRWGYYNEQFF	TGTGCCAGCAGCTTGGAGAGTAGCGGGAGATGGGGATACTACAATGAGCAGTTCTTC
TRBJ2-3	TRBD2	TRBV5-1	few	CASSLDASGTDTQYF	TGCGCCAGCAGCTTGGATGCTAGCGGGACGGATACGCAGTATTTT
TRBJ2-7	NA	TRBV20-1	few	CSASPQPGSYEQYF	TGCAGTGCTAGTCCACAGCCCGGCTCCTACGAGCAGTACTTC